The text below deals with one T cell receptor (beta chain). This specimen belongs to a study of blood T cell repertoires in COVID-19. CDR1 and CDR2 (germline): MNHNS, SASEGT. The CDR3 sequence is 14 residues long. The V end was cut by 2 bases, the J end by 7 bases, with 14 bases between. Per the study methods: Reference gene primer amplification gave nucleated cell count estimates. Here immunoSEQ multiplex PCR was the method, and the copy in TCRdb shows in-frame clones only, minus some. V, J and clone size reflect that table, while D and trimming were determined from the DNA. The sample shows around 94,000 clones, 75% to 90% of them seen only once.

The TCR was taken from a woman aged 45-60 years with COVID-19, enrolled during active disease. This chain links TRBV6-1 with TRBJ2-5, with unresolved D. Sequenced input: peripheral blood. CDR3 sequence: CASSEWRTRGTQYF. The CDR3 nucleotides are TGTGCCAGCAGTGAATGGAGAACCCGAGGGACCCAGTACTTC.